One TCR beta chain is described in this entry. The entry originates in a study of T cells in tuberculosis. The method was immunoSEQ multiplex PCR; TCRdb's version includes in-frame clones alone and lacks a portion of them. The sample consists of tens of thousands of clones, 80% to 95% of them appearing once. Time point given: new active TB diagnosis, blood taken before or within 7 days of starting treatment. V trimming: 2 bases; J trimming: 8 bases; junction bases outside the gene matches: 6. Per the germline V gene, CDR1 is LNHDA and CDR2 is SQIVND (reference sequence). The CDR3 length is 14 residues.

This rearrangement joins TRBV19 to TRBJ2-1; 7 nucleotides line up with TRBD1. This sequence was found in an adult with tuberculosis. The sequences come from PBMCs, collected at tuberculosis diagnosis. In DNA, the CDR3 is TGTGCCAGTAGTATAAGACAGGGTTTGGATGAGCAGTTCTTC. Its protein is CASSIRQGLDEQFF.